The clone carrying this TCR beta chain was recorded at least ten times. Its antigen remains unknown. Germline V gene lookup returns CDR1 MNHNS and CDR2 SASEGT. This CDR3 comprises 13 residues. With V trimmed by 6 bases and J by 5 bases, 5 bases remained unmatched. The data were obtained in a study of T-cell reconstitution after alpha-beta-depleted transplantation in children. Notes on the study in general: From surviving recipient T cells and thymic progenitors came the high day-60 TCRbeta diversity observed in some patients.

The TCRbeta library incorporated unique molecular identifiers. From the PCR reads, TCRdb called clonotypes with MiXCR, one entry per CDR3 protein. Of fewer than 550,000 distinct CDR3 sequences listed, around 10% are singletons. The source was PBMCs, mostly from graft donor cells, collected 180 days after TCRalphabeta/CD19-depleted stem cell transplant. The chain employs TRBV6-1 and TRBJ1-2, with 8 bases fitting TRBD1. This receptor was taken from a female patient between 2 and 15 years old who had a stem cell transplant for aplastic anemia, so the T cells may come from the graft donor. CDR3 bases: TGTGCCAGCAGCCCGGACAGGGCGTATGGCTACACCTTC. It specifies CASSPDRAYGYTF.